This TCR beta chain comes out of a study of blood T cell repertoires in COVID-19. Assay used: immunoSEQ multiplex PCR; TCRdb lists only in-frame clones, some missing. The sample records 190,000 or so clones, 85% to 90% being singletons. In germline, CDR1 is LGHDT, CDR2 YNNKEL (reference sequence). The CDR3 is made up of 18 amino acids. Trimming cost V 0 bases and J 6 bases; bases outside gene matches: 10. This receptor was identified in a woman aged 18-35 years who had recovered from COVID-19. The gene calls are TRBV3-1 (or the pseudogene TRBV3-2) and TRBJ2-3; TRBD2 matches at 12 bases. Source material: peripheral blood. CDR3 residues: CASSQELASGRASDTQYF. The CDR3 bases are TGTGCCAGCAGCCAAGAATTAGCTAGCGGGAGGGCCTCCGATACGCAGTATTTT.